The 7 T cell receptor beta chains below come from one sample, sequenced in a study of blood T cell repertoires in COVID-19. Produced via immunoSEQ multiplex PCR; TCRdb's table is partial and in-frame only. The sample shows about 270,000 clones, 88% of them seen only once. Sequenced: PBMCs or T cells enriched from blood (not recorded which). The origin of the receptors is a woman in her twenties or thirties who had recovered from COVID-19.

This rearrangement joins TRBV5-1 to TRBJ1-6; 10 positions agree with TRBD1. The J segment lost 2 bases and the V segment lost 3 bases, leaving 5 bases of the junction unmatched. The CDR3 has 17 amino acids. Germline assignment: CDR1 SGHRS and CDR2 YFSETQ. The CDR3 nucleotides are TGCGCCAGCAGCTCTGACAGGGGGCCGACCTATAATTCACCCCTCCACTTT. Encoded protein: CASSSDRGPTYNSPLHF.

This chain joins TRBV6-6 and TRBJ1-2; D ambiguous. Germline CDR1 and CDR2: MNHNY and SVGAGI (reference sequence). This CDR3 is built from 15 residues. Deletions cut 0 bases from V and 4 bases from J, with 12 bases between. CDR3 residues: CASSYSSGLAYGYTF. CDR3 coding DNA: TGTGCCAGCAGTTACTCGTCCGGACTGGCCTATGGCTACACCTTC.

The chain carries TRBV5-1 and TRBJ2-2, with 12 bases lining up with TRBD2. Germline-derived CDR1 and CDR2 are SGHRS and YFSETQ. V dropped 4 bases and J dropped 3; count of bases not matched to a gene: 4. This CDR3 is built from 16 residues. This chain's CDR3 is CASSPTSGGDTGELFF. The CDR3 DNA reads as TGCGCCAGCAGCCCGACTAGCGGGGGCGACACCGGGGAGCTGTTTTTT.

This sequence joins TRBV28 and TRBJ2-2; TRBD1 matches at 7 bases. Per germline, CDR1 MDHEN and CDR2 SYDVKM. The CDR3 spans 18 residues. Germline trimming cut 1 base from V and 2 bases from J; bases unmatched to any gene: 10. Written as DNA, the CDR3 is TGTGCCAGCAGTTTATTCCCGTCCGGGACAGCTAACACCGGGGAGCTGTTTTTT. This codes for CASSLFPSGTANTGELFF.

This clone was found once. This sequence joins TRBV6-5 and TRBJ2-5; TRBD2 is a possible D gene (6 bases). Germline lookup yields CDR1 MNHEY and CDR2 SVGAGI. Trimming left V 3 bases short and J 3 bases short, with 11 bases between. The CDR3 covers 14 residues. The CDR3 sequence is CASSYSGSEETQYF. CDR3 sequence (DNA): TGTGCCAGCAGTTATAGCGGATCTGAAGAGACCCAGTACTTC.

This chain connects TRBV15 to TRBJ1-1; tentative D call: TRBD1 (5 bases). The CDR3 consists of 14 residues. V was pared by 5 bases and J by 0 bases, with 10 bases between. CDR1 is LNHNV, CDR2 YYDKDF, per germline (reference sequence). CDR3 coding DNA: TGTGCCACCAGCTGGGGCCCGATGAACACTGAAGCTTTCTTT. Protein sequence: CATSWGPMNTEAFF.

This clone is a singleton in its sample. The V and J genes are TRBV6-5 and TRBJ1-6; tentative D call: TRBD1 (5 bases). This CDR3 region has 13 residues. The ends were cut back, 6 bases at V and 9 bases at J, with 12 bases in the middle. CDR1 and CDR2 from the germline V gene are MNHEY and SVGAGI. For the CDR3, the DNA is TGTGCCAGCAGCATTAGCGGGACTTCACCCCTCCACTTT. Its translation: CASSISGTSPLHF.